This T cell receptor beta chain appears in the sequencing data of a study of vaccination and CD4 T cells after COVID-19. Study overall: Median time from second vaccine dose to sampling was roughly 65 days (14 to 241).

Noted treatment: approximately 11-day PBMC culture with coronavirus spike peptide pools or control peptides (ViraFEST assay). ViraFEST used peptide pools to expand antigen-specific T cells before TCR sequencing. After being plated at around 2 million per well, PBMCs were cultured with about 10 IU/ml IL-2 and 10 ug/ml peptide pools. Cultured CD4+ T-cell DNA underwent Oncomine TCR Beta short-read sequencing. TCRdb redid the calling of the PCR reads with MiXCR, one entry per CDR3 protein. The table includes approximately 12,000 distinct CDR3 sequences, roughly 54% detected once. This clonotype was observed a single time. Its antigen is currently unknown. This CDR3 is built from 17 residues. Germline CDR1 LGHNA, CDR2 YSLEER. Losses at the gene ends were 0 bases for V and 2 bases for J; bases not matched to a gene: 9.

The chain joins TRBV4-3 to TRBJ1-1; 7 bases fit TRBD1. The source is a human donor who had recovered from COVID-19. Sequencing input: CD4+ T cells from blood, cultured in vitro. CDR3 nucleotide sequence: TGCGCCAGCAGCCAAGATAGTTTCAGACAGGGCAACACTGAAGCTTTCTTT. Encoded protein: CASSQDSFRQGNTEAFF.